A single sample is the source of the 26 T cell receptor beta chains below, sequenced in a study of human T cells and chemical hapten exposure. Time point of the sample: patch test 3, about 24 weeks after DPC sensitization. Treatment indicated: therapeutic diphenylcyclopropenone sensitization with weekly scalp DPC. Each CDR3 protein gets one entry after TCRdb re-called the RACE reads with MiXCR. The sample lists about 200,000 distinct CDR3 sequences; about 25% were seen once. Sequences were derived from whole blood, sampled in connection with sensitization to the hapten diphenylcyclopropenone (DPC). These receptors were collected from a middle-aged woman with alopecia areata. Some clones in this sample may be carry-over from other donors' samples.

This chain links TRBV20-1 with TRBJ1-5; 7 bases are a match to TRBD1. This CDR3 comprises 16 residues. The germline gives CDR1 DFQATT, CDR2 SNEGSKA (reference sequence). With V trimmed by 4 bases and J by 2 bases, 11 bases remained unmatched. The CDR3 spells CSAKRQGPERNQPQHF. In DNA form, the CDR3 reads TGCAGTGCTAAAAGACAGGGCCCCGAGCGCAATCAGCCCCAGCATTTT.

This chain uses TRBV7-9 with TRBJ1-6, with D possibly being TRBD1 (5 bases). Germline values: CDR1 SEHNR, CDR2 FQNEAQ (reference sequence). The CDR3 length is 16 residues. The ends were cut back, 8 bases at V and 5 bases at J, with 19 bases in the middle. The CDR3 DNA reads TGTGCCAGCGCTGCCCGTGGGGCCGGGAATAATTCACCCCTCCACTTT. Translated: CASAARGAGNNSPLHF. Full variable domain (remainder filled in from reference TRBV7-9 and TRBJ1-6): DTGVSQNPRHKITKRGQNVTFRCDPISEHNRLYWYRQTLGQGPEFLTYFQNEAQLEKSRLLSDRFSAERPKGSFSTLEIQRTEQGDSAMYLCASAARGAGNNSPLHFGNGTRLTVT.

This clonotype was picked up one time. The CDR3 nucleotides read TGTGCCAGCAGTCCCGCCGGGGGGGGGAGGTTGGGTACGCAGTATTTT. The encoded protein is CASSPAGGGRLGTQYF. V is TRBV6-5 and J is TRBJ2-3, with 8 bases aligning to TRBD2. Germline CDR1 MNHEY, CDR2 SVGAGI. This CDR3 comprises 16 residues. J was trimmed by 8 bases and V by 5 bases; bases with no gene match: 15.

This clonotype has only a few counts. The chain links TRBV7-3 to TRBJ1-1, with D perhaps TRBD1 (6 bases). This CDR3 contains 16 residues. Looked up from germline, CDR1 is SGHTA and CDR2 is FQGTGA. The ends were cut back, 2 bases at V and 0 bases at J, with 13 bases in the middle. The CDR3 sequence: CASSLGGGGMNTEAFF. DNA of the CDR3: TGTGCCAGCAGCTTAGGGGGCGGGGGAATGAACACTGAAGCTTTCTTT.

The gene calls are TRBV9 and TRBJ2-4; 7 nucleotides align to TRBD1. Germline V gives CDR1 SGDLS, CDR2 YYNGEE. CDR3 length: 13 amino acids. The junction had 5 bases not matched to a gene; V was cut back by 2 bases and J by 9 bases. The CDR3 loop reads CASSVGPGGIQYF. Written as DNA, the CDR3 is TGTGCCAGCAGCGTGGGGCCAGGGGGCATTCAGTACTTC.

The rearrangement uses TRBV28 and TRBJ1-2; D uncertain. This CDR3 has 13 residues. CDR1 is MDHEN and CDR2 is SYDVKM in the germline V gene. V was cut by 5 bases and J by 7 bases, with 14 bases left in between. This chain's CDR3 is CASSAFFASGYTF. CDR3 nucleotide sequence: TGTGCCAGCAGTGCGTTCTTTGCCAGTGGCTACACCTTC.

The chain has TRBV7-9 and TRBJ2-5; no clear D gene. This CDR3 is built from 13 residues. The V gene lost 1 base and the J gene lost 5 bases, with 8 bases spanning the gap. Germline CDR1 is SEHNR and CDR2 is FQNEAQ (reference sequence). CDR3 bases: TGTGCCAGCAGCTTAGACGTAAGCGAGACCCAGTACTTC. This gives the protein CASSLDVSETQYF.

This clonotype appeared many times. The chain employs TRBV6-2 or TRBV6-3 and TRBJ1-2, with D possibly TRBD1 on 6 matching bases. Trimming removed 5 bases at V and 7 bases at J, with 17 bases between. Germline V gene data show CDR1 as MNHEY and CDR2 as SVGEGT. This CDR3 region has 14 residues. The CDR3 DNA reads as TGTGCCAGCAGTCAATCCAGGGGAGCTGGTGGCTACACCTTC. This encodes CASSQSRGAGGYTF.

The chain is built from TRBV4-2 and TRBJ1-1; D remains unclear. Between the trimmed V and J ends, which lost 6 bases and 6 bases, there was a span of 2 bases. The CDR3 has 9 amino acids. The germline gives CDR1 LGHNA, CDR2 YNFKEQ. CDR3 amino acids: CASSPEAFF. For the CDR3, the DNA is TGTGCCAGCAGTCCTGAAGCTTTCTTT.

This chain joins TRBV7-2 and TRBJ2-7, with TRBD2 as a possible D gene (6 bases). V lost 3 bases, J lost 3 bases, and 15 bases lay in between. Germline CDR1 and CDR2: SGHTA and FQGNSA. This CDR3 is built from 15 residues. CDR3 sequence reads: CASSFGVMGGYEQYF. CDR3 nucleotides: TGTGCCAGCAGCTTTGGGGTCATGGGGGGCTACGAGCAGTACTTC. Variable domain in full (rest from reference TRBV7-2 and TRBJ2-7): GAGVSQSPSNKVTEKGKDVELRCDPISGHTALYWYRQSLGQGLEFLIYFQGNSAPDKSGLPSDRFSAERTGGSVSTLTIQRTQQEDSAVYLCASSFGVMGGYEQYFGPGTRLTVT.

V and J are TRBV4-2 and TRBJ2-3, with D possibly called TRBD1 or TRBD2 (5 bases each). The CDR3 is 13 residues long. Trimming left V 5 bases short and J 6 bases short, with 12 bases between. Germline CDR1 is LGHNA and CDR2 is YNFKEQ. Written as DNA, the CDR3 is TGTGCCAGCAGCGAAACAGAGGGGGATACGCAGTATTTT. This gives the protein CASSETEGDTQYF.

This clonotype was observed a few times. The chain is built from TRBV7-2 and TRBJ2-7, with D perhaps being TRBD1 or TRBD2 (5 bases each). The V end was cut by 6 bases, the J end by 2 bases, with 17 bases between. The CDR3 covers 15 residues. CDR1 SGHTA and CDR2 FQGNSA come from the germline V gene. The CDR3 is CASSSDPGRTYEQYF. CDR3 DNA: TGTGCCAGCAGTTCGGATCCGGGACGCACCTACGAGCAGTACTTC.

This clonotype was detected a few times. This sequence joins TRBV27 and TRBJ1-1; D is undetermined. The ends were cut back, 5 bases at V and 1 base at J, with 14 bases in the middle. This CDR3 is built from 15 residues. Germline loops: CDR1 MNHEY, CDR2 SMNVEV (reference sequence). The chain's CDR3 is CASSPAAVTNTEAFF. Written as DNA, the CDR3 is TGTGCCAGCAGTCCAGCGGCAGTAACGAACACTGAAGCTTTCTTT.

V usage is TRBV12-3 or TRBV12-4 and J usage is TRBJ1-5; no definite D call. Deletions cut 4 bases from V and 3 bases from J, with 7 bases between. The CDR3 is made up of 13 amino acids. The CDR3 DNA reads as TGTGCCAGCAGTTGGGGAGCCAATCAGCCCCAGCATTTT. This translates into CASSWGANQPQHF.

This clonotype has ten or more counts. CDR3 sequence reads: CASSLSTGDGYTF. For the CDR3, the DNA is TGCGCCAGCAGCTTGTCCACCGGGGATGGCTACACCTTC. The chain is built from TRBV5-1 and TRBJ1-2, with D unresolved. The V end lost 1 base, the J end lost 6 bases, and 10 bases lay between the germline ends. Germline V lookup: CDR1 SGHRS, CDR2 YFSETQ. This CDR3 is 13 amino acids long.

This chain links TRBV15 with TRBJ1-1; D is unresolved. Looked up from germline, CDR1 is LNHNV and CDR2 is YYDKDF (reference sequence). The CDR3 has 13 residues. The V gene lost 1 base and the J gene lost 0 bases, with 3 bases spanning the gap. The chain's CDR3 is CATSRAVNTEAFF. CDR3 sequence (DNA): TGTGCCACCAGCAGAGCGGTGAACACTGAAGCTTTCTTT.

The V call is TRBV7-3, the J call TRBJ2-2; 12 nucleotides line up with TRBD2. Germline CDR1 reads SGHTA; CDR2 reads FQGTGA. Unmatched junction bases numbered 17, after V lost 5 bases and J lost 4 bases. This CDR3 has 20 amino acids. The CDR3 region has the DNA TGTGCCAGCAGCCCCATCCGTGGTCCTAGCGGGAGGGCCGGCACCGGGGAGCTGTTTTTT. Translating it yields CASSPIRGPSGRAGTGELFF.

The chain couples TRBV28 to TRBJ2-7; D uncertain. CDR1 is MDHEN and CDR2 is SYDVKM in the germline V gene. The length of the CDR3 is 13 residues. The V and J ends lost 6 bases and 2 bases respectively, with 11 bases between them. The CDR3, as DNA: TGTGCCAGCAGCTCGGACGGAGCCTACGAGCAGTACTTC. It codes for CASSSDGAYEQYF.

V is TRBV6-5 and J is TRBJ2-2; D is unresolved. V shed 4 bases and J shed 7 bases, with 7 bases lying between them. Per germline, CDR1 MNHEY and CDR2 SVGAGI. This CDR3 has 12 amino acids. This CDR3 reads CASSFALGELFF. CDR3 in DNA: TGTGCCAGCAGTTTCGCGCTCGGGGAGCTGTTTTTT.

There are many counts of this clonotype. In DNA form, the CDR3 reads TGTGCCAGCAGCCCGGGACTAGCGGGAGCTCCCTGGACGAATGAGCAGTTCTTC. Translated: CASSPGLAGAPWTNEQFF. This rearrangement joins TRBV6-5 to TRBJ2-1; 14 nucleotides agree with TRBD2. The ends lost 6 bases at V and 7 bases at J; junction bases unmatched: 14. CDR1 is MNHEY and CDR2 is SVGAGI in the germline V gene. The CDR3 extends over 18 amino acids.

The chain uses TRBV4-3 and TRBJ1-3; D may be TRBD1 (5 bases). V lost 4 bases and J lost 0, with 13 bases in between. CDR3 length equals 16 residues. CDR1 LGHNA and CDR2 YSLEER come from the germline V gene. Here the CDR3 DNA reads TGCGCCAGCAGCCGGGGCGCACAGGTCTCTGGAAACACCATATATTTT. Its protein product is CASSRGAQVSGNTIYF.

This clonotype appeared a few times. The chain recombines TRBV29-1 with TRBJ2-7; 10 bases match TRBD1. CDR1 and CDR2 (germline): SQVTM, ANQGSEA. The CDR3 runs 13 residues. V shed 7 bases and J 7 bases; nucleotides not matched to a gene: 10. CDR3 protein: CSATGGAVGEQYF. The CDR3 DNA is TGCAGCGCGACAGGGGGCGCGGTCGGGGAGCAGTACTTC.

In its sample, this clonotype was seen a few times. The DNA for the CDR3 is TGCGCCAGCAGCCAAGAAATCTCAAAAGACAAAAACATTCAGTACTTC. Translating it yields CASSQEISKDKNIQYF. The rearrangement links TRBV4-3 to TRBJ2-4, with D unresolved. V was cut by 0 bases and J by 3 bases, with 12 bases left in between. The germline CDR1 and CDR2 sequences are LGHNA and YSLEER. This CDR3 spans 16 amino acids.

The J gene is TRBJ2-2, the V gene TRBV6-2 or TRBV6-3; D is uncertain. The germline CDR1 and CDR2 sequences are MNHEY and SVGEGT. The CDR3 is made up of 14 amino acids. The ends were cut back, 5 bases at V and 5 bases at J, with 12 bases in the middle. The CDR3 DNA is TGTGCCAGCAGTGATCCCCCGGGTACCGGGGAGCTGTTTTTT. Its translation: CASSDPPGTGELFF.

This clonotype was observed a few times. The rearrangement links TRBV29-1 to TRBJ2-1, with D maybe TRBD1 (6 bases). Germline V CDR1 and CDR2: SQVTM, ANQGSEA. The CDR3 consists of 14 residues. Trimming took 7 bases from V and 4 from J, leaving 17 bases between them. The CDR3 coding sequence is TGCAGCGCGCGTTCAGGGGAACTTTACAATGAGCAGTTCTTC. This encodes CSARSGELYNEQFF.

This CDR3 is CASSQGLLWGEDEQFF. The CDR3 nucleotides read TGTGCCAGCAGCCAAGGGCTCTTGTGGGGGGAAGATGAGCAGTTCTTC. The chain uses TRBV3-1 and TRBJ2-1; a weak D match, TRBD2 (6 bases). Germline assignment: CDR1 LGHDT and CDR2 YNNKEL (reference sequence). This CDR3 comprises 16 residues. Trimming removed 1 base from V and 8 bases from J, with 18 bases in between.